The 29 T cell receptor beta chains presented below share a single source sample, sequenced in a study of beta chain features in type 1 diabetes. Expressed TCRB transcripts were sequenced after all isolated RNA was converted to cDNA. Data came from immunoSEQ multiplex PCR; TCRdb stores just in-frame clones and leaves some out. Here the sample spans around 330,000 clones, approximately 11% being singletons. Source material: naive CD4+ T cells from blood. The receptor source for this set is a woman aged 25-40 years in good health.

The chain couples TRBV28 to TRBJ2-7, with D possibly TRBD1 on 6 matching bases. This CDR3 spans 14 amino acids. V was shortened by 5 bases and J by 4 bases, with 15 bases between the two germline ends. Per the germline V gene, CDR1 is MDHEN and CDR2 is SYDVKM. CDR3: CASSPPGAGYEQYF. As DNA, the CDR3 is TGTGCCAGCAGTCCCCCAGGGGCAGGTTACGAGCAGTACTTC.

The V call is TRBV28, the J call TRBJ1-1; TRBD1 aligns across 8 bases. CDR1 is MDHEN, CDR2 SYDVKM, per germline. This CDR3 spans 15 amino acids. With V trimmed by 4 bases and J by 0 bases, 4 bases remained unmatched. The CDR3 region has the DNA TGTGCCAGCAGTTCTTACAGGGGGTTGAACACTGAAGCTTTCTTT. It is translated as CASSSYRGLNTEAFF.

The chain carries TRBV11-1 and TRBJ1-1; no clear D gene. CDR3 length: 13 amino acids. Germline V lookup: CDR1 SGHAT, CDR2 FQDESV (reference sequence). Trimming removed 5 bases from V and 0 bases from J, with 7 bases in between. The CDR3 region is CASSPGVNTEAFF. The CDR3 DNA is TGTGCCAGCAGCCCTGGAGTGAACACTGAAGCTTTCTTT.

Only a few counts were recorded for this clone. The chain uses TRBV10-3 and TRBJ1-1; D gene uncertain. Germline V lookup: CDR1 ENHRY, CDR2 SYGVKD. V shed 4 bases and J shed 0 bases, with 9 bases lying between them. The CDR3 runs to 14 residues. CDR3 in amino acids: CAISGPRMNTEAFF. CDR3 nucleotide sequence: TGTGCCATCAGTGGCCCGAGGATGAACACTGAAGCTTTCTTT.

CDR3 sequence (DNA): TGTGCCAGTAGGGGGACTAGCGGGAGTGAGACCCAGTACTTC. Encoded protein: CASRGTSGSETQYF. The chain couples TRBV19 to TRBJ2-5; 14 nucleotides agree with TRBD2. J lost 5 bases, V lost 6 bases, and 2 bases had no gene match. Germline V gene lookup returns CDR1 LNHDA and CDR2 SQIVND (reference sequence). The CDR3 is 14 amino acids.

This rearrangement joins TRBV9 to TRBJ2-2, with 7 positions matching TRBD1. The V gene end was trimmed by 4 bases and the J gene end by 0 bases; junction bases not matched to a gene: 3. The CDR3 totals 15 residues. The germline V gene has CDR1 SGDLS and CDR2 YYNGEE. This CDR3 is CASSRDSTNTGELFF. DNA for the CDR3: TGTGCCAGCAGCCGGGACAGCACGAACACCGGGGAGCTGTTTTTT.

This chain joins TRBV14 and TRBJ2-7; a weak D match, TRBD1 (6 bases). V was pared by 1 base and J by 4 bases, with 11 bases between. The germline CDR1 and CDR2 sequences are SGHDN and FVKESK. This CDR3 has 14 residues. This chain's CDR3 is CASSQGTARYEQYF. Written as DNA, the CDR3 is TGTGCCAGCAGCCAAGGGACAGCCCGTTACGAGCAGTACTTC.

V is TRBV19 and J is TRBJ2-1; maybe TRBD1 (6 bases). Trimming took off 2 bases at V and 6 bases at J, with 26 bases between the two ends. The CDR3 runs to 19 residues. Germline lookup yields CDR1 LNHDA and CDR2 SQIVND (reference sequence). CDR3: CASSIPPGVVGNSGNEQFF. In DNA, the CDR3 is TGTGCCAGTAGTATACCGCCAGGGGTAGTTGGGAATTCAGGCAATGAGCAGTTCTTC.

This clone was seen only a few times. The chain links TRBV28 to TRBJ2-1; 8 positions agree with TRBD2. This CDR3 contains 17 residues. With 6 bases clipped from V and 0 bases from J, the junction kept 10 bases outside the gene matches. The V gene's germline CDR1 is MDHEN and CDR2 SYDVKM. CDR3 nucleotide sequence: TGTGCCAGCAGCCTCCGGGGGGGCCCAGGCTCCTACAATGAGCAGTTCTTC. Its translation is CASSLRGGPGSYNEQFF.

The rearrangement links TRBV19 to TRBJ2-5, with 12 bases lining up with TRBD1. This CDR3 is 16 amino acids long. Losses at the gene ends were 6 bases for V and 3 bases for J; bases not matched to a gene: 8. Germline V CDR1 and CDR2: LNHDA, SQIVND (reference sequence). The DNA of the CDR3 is TGTGCCAGTAGGCGGGGACAGGGGGCCGTCAAAGAGACCCAGTACTTC. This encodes CASRRGQGAVKETQYF.

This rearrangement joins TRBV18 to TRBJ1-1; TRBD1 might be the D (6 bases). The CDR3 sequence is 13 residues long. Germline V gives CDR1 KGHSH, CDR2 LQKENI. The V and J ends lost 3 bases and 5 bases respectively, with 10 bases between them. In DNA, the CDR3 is TGTGCCAGCTCACCGGCGCAGGGGACTGAAGCTTTCTTT. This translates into CASSPAQGTEAFF. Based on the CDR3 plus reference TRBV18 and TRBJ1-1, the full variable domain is NAGVMQNPRHLVRRRGQEARLRCSPMKGHSHVYWYRQLPEEGLKFMVYLQKENIIDESGMPKERFSAEFPKEGPSILRIQQVVRGDSAAYFCASSPAQGTEAFFGQGTRLTVV.

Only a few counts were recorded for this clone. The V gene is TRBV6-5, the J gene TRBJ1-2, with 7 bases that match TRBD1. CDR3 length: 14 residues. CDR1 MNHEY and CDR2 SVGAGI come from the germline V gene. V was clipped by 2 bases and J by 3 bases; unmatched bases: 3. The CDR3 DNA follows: TGTGCCAGCAGTTACACAGGGGAGGACTATGGCTACACCTTC. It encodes CASSYTGEDYGYTF.

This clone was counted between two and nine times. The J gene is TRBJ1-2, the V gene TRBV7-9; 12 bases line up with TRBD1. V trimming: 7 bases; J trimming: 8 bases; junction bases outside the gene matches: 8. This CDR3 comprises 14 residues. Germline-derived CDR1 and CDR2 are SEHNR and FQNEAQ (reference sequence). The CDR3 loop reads CASTKGQGAWGYTF. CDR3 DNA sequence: TGTGCCAGCACTAAGGGACAGGGGGCGTGGGGCTACACCTTC.

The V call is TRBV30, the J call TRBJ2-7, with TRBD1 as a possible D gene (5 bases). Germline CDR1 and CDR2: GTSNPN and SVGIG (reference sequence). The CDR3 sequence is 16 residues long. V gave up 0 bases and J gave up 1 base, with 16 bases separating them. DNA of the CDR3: TGTGCCTGGAGTGTTTCAAGGGGCGGCTATTCCTACGAGCAGTACTTC. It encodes CAWSVSRGGYSYEQYF.

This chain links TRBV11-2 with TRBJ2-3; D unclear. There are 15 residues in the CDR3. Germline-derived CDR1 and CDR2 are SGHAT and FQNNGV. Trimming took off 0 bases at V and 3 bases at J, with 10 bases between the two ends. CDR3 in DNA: TGTGCCAGCAGCTTAGATTCGACTGCAACAGATACGCAGTATTTT. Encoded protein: CASSLDSTATDTQYF.

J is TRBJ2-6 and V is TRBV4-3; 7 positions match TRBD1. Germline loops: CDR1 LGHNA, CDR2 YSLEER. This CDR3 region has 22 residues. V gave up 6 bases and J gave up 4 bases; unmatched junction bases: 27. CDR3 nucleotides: TGCGCCAGCAGTCGATTTCCTGCCACGGCAGGGGGTACCTTCCGGGGGGCCAACGTCCTGACTTTC. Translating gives CASSRFPATAGGTFRGANVLTF.

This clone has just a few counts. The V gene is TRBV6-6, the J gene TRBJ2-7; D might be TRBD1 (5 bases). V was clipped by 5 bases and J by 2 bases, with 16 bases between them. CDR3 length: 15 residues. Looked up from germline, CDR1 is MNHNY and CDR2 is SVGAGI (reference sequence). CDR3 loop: CASSPSVRAPYEQYF. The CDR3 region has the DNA TGTGCCAGCAGTCCCTCCGTCAGGGCCCCCTACGAGCAGTACTTC.

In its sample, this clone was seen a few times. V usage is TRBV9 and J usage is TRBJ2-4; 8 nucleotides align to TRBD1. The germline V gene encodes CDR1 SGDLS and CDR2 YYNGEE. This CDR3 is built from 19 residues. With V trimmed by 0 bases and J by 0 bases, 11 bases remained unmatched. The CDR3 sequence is CASSVDPGTGGLAKNIQYF. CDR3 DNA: TGTGCCAGCAGCGTAGATCCCGGGACAGGCGGACTAGCCAAAAACATTCAGTACTTC.

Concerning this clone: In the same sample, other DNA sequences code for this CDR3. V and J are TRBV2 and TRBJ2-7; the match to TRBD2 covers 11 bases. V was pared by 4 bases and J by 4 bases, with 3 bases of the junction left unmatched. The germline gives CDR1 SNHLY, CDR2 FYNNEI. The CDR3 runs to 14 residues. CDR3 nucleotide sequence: TGTGCCAGCAGTGGGACTAGCGGGCCTTACGAGCAGTACTTC. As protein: CASSGTSGPYEQYF.

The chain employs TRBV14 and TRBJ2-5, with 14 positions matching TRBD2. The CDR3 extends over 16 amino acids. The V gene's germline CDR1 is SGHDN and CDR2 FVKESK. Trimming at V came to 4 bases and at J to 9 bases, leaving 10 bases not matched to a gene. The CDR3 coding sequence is TGTGCCAGCAGCCGCGGGACTAGCGGGAGCGGAGGCCCCCAGTACTTC. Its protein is CASSRGTSGSGGPQYF.

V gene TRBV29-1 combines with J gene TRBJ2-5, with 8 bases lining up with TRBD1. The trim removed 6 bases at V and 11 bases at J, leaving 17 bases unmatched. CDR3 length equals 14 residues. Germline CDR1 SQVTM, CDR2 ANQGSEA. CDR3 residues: CSVWGTGALGEQYF. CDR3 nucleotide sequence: TGCAGCGTGTGGGGGACAGGCGCTTTGGGGGAGCAGTACTTC.

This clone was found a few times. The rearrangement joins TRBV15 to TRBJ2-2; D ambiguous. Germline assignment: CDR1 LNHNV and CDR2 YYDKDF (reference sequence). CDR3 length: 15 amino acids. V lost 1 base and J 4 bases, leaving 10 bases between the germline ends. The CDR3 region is CATSRGGTRTGELFF. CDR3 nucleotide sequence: TGTGCCACCAGCAGAGGAGGTACCCGCACCGGGGAGCTGTTTTTT.

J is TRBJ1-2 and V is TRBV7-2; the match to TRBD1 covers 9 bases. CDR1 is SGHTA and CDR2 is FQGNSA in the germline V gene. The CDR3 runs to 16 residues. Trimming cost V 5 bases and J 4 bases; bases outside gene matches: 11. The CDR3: CASSPGTGNRAYGYTF. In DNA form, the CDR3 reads TGTGCCAGCAGCCCCGGGACAGGGAATAGGGCCTATGGCTACACCTTC.

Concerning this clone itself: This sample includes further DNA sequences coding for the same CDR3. In DNA form, the CDR3 reads TGTGCCAGCAGCTTCAATCAGGGGACAGATACGCAGTATTTT. Encoded protein: CASSFNQGTDTQYF. V and J are TRBV7-9 and TRBJ2-3; D is possibly TRBD1 (6 bases). V was cut by 3 bases and J by 3 bases, with 10 bases left in between. This CDR3 region has 14 residues. From germline, CDR1 is SEHNR and CDR2 FQNEAQ (reference sequence).

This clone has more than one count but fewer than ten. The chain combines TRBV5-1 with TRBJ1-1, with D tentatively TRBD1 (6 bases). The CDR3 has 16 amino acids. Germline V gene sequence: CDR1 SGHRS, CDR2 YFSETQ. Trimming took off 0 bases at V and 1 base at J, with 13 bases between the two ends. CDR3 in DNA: TGCGCCAGCAGCTTGGTTGGGACACGGAGGAACACTGAAGCTTTCTTT. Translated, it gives CASSLVGTRRNTEAFF.

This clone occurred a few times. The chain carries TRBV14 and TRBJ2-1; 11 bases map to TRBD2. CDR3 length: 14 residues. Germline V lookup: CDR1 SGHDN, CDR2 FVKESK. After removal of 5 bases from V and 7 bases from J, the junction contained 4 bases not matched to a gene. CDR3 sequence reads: CASSGLAGGNEQFF. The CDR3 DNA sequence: TGTGCCAGCAGCGGACTAGCGGGCGGAAATGAGCAGTTCTTC.

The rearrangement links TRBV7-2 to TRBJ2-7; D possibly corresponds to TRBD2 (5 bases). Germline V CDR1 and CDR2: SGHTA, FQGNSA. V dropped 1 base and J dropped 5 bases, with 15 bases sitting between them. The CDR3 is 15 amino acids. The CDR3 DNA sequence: TGTGCCAGCAGCTTAGTGCCAGGAGAGGGTAACGAGCAGTACTTC. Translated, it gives CASSLVPGEGNEQYF.

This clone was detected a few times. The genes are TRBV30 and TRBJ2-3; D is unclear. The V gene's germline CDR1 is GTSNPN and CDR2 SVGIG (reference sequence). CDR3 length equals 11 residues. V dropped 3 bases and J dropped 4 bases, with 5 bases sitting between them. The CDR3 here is CAWSHPDTQYF. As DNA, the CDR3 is TGTGCCTGGAGCCATCCAGATACGCAGTATTTT. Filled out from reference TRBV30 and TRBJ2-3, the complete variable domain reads SQTIHQWPATLVQPVGSPLSLECTVEGTSNPNLYWYRQAAGRGLQLLFYSVGIGQISSEVPQNLSASRPQDRQFILSSKKLLLSDSGFYLCAWSHPDTQYFGPGTRLTVL.

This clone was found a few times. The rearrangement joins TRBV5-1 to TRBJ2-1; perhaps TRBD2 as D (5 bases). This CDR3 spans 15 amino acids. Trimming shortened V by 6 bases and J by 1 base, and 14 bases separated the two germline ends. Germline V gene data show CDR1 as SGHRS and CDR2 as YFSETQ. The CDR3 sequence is CASTRRTGSYNEQFF. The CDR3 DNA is TGCGCCAGCACAAGGAGAACGGGGTCCTACAATGAGCAGTTCTTC.